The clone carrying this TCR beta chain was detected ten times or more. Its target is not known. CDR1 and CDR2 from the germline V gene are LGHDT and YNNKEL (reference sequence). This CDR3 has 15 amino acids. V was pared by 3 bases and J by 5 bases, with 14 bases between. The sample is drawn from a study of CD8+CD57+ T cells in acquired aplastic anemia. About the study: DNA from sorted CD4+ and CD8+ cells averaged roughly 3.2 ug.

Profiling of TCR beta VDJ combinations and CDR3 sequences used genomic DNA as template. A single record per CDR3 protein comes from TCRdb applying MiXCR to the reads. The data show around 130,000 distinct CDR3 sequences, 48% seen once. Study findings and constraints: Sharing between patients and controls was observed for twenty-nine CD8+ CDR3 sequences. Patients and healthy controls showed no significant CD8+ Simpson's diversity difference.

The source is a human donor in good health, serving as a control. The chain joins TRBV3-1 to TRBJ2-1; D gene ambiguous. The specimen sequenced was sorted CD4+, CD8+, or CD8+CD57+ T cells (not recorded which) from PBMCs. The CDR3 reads CASSHALLLNNEQFF. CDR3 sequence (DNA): TGTGCCAGCAGCCACGCACTGCTACTCAACAATGAGCAGTTCTTC.